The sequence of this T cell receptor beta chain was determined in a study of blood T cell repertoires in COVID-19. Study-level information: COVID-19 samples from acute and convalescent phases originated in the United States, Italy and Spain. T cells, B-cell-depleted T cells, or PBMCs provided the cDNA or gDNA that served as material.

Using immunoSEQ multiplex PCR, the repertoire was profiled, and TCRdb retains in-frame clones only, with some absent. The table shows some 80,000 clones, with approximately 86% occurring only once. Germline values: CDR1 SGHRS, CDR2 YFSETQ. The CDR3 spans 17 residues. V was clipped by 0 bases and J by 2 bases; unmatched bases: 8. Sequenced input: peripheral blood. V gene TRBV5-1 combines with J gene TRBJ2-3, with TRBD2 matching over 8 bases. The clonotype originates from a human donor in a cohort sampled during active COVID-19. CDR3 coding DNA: TGCGCCAGCAGCTTGGTAGGCGGGGGGCTTCTCACAGATACGCAGTATTTT. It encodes CASSLVGGGLLTDTQYF.